The clone carrying this T cell receptor (beta chain) has only one observation. Study processing details: Estimated nucleated cell counts came from reference gene primer amplification. Clones were sequenced by immunoSEQ multiplex PCR, and TCRdb holds only the in-frame ones, with some missing. D and trimming were read from the DNA, whereas the V and J calls and clone size are those reported in that table. This sample has 200,000 to 250,000 clones, with roughly 84% found just once. The CDR3 extends over 15 amino acids. In germline, CDR1 is SGHNT, CDR2 YYREEE (reference sequence). Losses at the gene ends were 1 base for V and 4 bases for J; bases not matched to a gene: 6. This sample is part of a study of blood T cell repertoires in COVID-19.

The chain carries TRBV5-4 and TRBJ2-7, with TRBD2 matching over 9 bases. The sequence was obtained from a woman of 80 years or more with active or convalescent COVID-19. Sequencing was performed on peripheral blood. The CDR3 bases are TGTGCCAGCAGCTTGAAAAAGGCGGGGGGGTACGAGCAGTACTTC. Residues: CASSLKKAGGYEQYF.